This T cell receptor (beta chain) is from a study of cytomegalovirus exposure and HLA in healthy donors. Study-level results: The investigators catalogued 164 TCR beta chains as cytomegalovirus-associated.

Germline loops: CDR1 MNHEY, CDR2 SMNVEV (reference sequence). The CDR3 contains 16 residues. V was pared by 2 bases and J by 0 bases, with 5 bases of the junction left unmatched. With respect to this clone: Its antigen remains unknown.

PCR was performed using 60 Vbeta and 13 Jbeta primers. The table came from immunoSEQ multiplex PCR; TCRdb's copy has only in-frame clones and leaves some out. The sample includes some 120,000 clones, approximately 74% of them seen just once. The chain couples TRBV27 to TRBJ1-1; TRBD1 aligns across 8 bases. The sequence was collected from a man in his forties in good health and CMV-seropositive. The sample was PBMCs. CDR3 nucleotide sequence: TGTGCCAGCAGTTTAGAACGGACAGGGCTGAACACTGAAGCTTTCTTT. Residues: CASSLERTGLNTEAFF.